One and the same sample provided the 28 T cell receptor beta chains below, sequenced in a study of vaccination and CD4 T cells after COVID-19 (dated by TCRdb to 2022 to 2024). The library was generated by PCR. Data came from an Illumina iSeq 100. DNA from cultured CD4+ T cells was subjected to TCR sequencing with the Oncomine TCR Beta short-read assay at the Johns Hopkins FTIC core. TCRdb handled the public reads itself, with Q25 trimming in fastp and clone calling in MiXCR, and kept productive beta chains. Identical CDR3 proteins give one entry, which carries the most common genes and DNA. Within this sample are about 26,000 distinct CDR3 sequences, with around 50% of them counted one time only. Over 25% of the sample is taken by the ten largest. These receptors' antigens are unknown. What this sample's treatment or condition label stands for: approximately 9-day PBMC culture with coronavirus spike peptide pools or control peptides (ViraFEST assay).

The input for sequencing was CD4+ T cells from blood, cultured in vitro, taken before SARS-CoV-2 vaccination. The receptor source for this set is a human donor who received a COVID-19 vaccine.

The chain carries TRBV20-1 and TRBJ1-6, with 7 positions matching TRBD1. Germline CDR1 DFQATT, CDR2 SNEGSKA (reference sequence). CDR3 length: 15 residues. Trimming at V came to 1 base and at J to 10 bases, leaving 10 bases not matched to a gene. CDR3 residues: CSARATTGVGSPLHF. DNA of the CDR3: TGCAGTGCTAGAGCTACTACAGGGGTGGGGTCACCCCTCCACTTT.

The V call is TRBV10-3, the J call TRBJ1-1; 7 bases match TRBD1. Germline V gene lookup returns CDR1 ENHRY and CDR2 SYGVKD. The length of the CDR3 is 14 residues. After removal of 0 bases from V and 6 bases from J, the junction contained 4 bases not matched to a gene. CDR3 residues: CAISESRGHAEAFF. DNA for the CDR3: TGTGCCATCAGTGAGTCTAGGGGGCACGCTGAAGCTTTCTTT.

This clonotype was counted between two and nine times. The chain links TRBV24-1 to TRBJ1-2; TRBD1 matches at 8 bases. This CDR3 is built from 15 residues. Trimming at V came to 1 base and at J to 6 bases, leaving 6 bases not matched to a gene. Germline V gene data show CDR1 as KGHDR and CDR2 as SFDVKD. The CDR3 nucleotides are TGTGCCACCAGTGATTTCCACAGGGGGAAGGATGGCTACACCTTC. It specifies CATSDFHRGKDGYTF.

The chain combines TRBV20-1 with TRBJ1-1; a weak D match, TRBD1 (5 bases). From germline, CDR1 is DFQATT and CDR2 SNEGSKA (reference sequence). Trimming took 0 bases from V and 0 from J, leaving 8 bases between them. The CDR3 length is 14 residues. This chain's CDR3 is CSARDRGLNTEAFF. The CDR3, as DNA: TGCAGTGCTAGAGATCGGGGGTTGAACACTGAAGCTTTCTTT.

CDR3 DNA: TGTGCCAGCAGTTCTACGTCACAGGGGATTAATTCACCCCTCCACTTT. Residues: CASSSTSQGINSPLHF. The chain has TRBV6-5 and TRBJ1-6; 7 positions agree with TRBD1. From germline, CDR1 is MNHEY and CDR2 SVGAGI. This CDR3 spans 16 amino acids. V trimming: 4 bases; J trimming: 6 bases; junction bases outside the gene matches: 9.

The chain combines TRBV10-3 with TRBJ1-3; D possibly corresponds to TRBD1 (5 bases). V was pared by 2 bases and J by 9 bases, with 17 bases between. Germline assignment: CDR1 ENHRY and CDR2 SYGVKD. The CDR3 consists of 15 residues. The CDR3 spells CAISELGPPVGTIYF. The CDR3 DNA is TGTGCCATCAGTGAGCTGGGGCCACCCGTCGGCACCATATATTTT.

The CDR3 protein is CASSRLPAGVPMNTGELFF. The CDR3 coding sequence is TGCGCCAGCAGTCGATTACCTGCAGGGGTCCCGATGAACACCGGGGAGCTGTTTTTT. This chain connects TRBV23-1 to TRBJ2-2; D may be TRBD1 (6 bases). TRBV23-1 is flagged as an ORF with uncertain function. Trimming cost V 4 bases and J 1 base, with 22 bases left between them. This CDR3 has 19 amino acids.

This clonotype showed up just a few times. The V gene is TRBV6-1, the J gene TRBJ1-2; 7 bases match TRBD1. The CDR3 contains 13 residues. Trimming removed 1 base from V and 7 bases from J; junction bases left unmatched: 3. CDR1 MNHNS and CDR2 SASEGT come from the germline V gene. This CDR3 is CASSEVTGVGYTF. In DNA, the CDR3 is TGTGCCAGCAGTGAAGTCACAGGGGTTGGCTACACCTTC.

This clonotype was recorded a few times. The J gene is TRBJ1-2, the V gene TRBV5-1; D gene unclear. CDR1 and CDR2 (germline): SGHRS, YFSETQ. The length of the CDR3 is 16 residues. The V end was cut by 0 bases, the J end by 3 bases, with 15 bases between. The chain's CDR3 is CASSLGYVGIDYGYTF. Written as DNA, the CDR3 is TGCGCCAGCAGCTTGGGGTATGTGGGAATCGACTATGGCTACACCTTC.

The V call is TRBV4-1, the J call TRBJ1-6; D is possibly TRBD1 (5 bases). Per germline, CDR1 MGHRA and CDR2 YSYEKL. The CDR3 is 16 amino acids. Trimming took 0 bases from V and 7 from J, leaving 13 bases between them. The CDR3 protein is CASSQDGTLGNSPLHF. For the CDR3, the DNA is TGCGCCAGCAGCCAAGATGGGACTCTAGGGAATTCACCCCTCCACTTT.

This chain uses TRBV7-9 with TRBJ1-2; 8 nucleotides agree with TRBD1. Germline values: CDR1 SEHNR, CDR2 FQNEAQ (reference sequence). CDR3 length: 15 residues. Trimming removed 1 base from V and 5 bases from J; junction bases left unmatched: 6. The chain's CDR3 is CASSLGGQGGYGYTF. The CDR3 nucleotides read TGTGCCAGCAGCTTAGGAGGACAGGGCGGTTATGGCTACACCTTC. Combining the CDR3 with reference TRBV7-9 and TRBJ1-2 gives the whole variable domain DTGVSQNPRHKITKRGQNVTFRCDPISEHNRLYWYRQTLGQGPEFLTYFQNEAQLEKSRLLSDRFSAERPKGSFSTLEIQRTEQGDSAMYLCASSLGGQGGYGYTFGSGTRLTVV.

This chain links TRBV18 with TRBJ1-1; D gene unclear. This CDR3 has 15 amino acids. The V gene lost 2 bases and the J gene lost 0 bases, with 10 bases spanning the gap. Germline CDR1 reads KGHSH; CDR2 reads LQKENI. The DNA for the CDR3 is TGTGCCAGCTCACCAAGGGAGGATATGAACACTGAAGCTTTCTTT. Protein: CASSPREDMNTEAFF.

The chain recombines TRBV25-1 with TRBJ2-1, with 8 bases lining up with TRBD1. The CDR3 length is 14 residues. V dropped 1 base and J dropped 6; count of bases not matched to a gene: 2. CDR1 is MGHDK, CDR2 SYGVNS, per germline. The CDR3 here is CASSEFDRGNEQFF. The CDR3 nucleotides are TGTGCCAGCAGTGAATTTGACAGGGGCAATGAGCAGTTCTTC.

The chain recombines TRBV6-2 or TRBV6-3 with TRBJ1-3; D gene ambiguous. V lost 6 bases and J lost 0, with 12 bases in between. The CDR3 has 15 amino acids. CDR1 MNHEY and CDR2 SVGEGT come from the germline V gene. In nucleotides, the CDR3 is TGTGCCAGCAGACCCGACCGTAGCTCTGGAAACACCATATATTTT. Its translation is CASRPDRSSGNTIYF.

The V call is TRBV12-3 or TRBV12-4, the J call TRBJ1-1; no clear D gene. Trimming stripped 2 bases from V and 1 base from J, with 14 bases between. The CDR3 loop spans 16 amino acids. CDR3 coding DNA: TGTGCCAGCAGTTTAAGTTTAGCAGGCCCGAACACTGAAGCTTTCTTT. This codes for CASSLSLAGPNTEAFF.

CDR3 in amino acids: CSATRRQGDSPLHF. The CDR3 DNA reads TGCAGTGCTACCAGGAGACAGGGTGATTCACCCCTCCACTTT. This sequence joins TRBV20-1 and TRBJ1-6; 7 bases are a match to TRBD1. This CDR3 contains 14 residues. Germline V CDR1 and CDR2: DFQATT, SNEGSKA (reference sequence). The trim removed 4 bases at V and 8 bases at J, leaving 8 bases unmatched.

V is TRBV30 and J is TRBJ2-1; 9 nucleotides line up with TRBD1. This CDR3 region has 16 residues. Germline assignment: CDR1 GTSNPN and CDR2 SVGIG (reference sequence). V was pared by 3 bases and J by 6 bases, with 12 bases of the junction left unmatched. The CDR3 here is CAWRVLGTGTPNEQFF. For the CDR3, the DNA is TGTGCCTGGAGGGTGCTGGGGACAGGGACCCCCAATGAGCAGTTCTTC.

This clonotype came up a few times. The CDR3 coding sequence is TGTGCCAGCAGCTTATTACGGGGGGCCCCCACAGATACGCAGTATTTT. This sequence encodes CASSLLRGAPTDTQYF. The chain carries TRBV7-3 and TRBJ2-3; TRBD2 is a possible D gene (7 bases). CDR3 length: 16 residues. V was trimmed by 2 bases and J by 2 bases, leaving 14 bases between them. CDR1 is SGHTA, CDR2 FQGTGA, per germline.

CDR3 DNA sequence: TGCAGCGTTGAATCCGGGGGTGGGAATGGCTACACCTTC. Protein sequence: CSVESGGGNGYTF. The chain carries TRBV29-1 and TRBJ1-2; TRBD1 is a possible D gene (5 bases). The CDR3 extends over 13 amino acids. From germline, CDR1 is SQVTM and CDR2 ANQGSEA. V was pared by 2 bases and J by 6 bases, with 13 bases between.

The rearrangement links TRBV15 to TRBJ2-5, with 14 bases that match TRBD2. This CDR3 region has 17 residues. V dropped 3 bases and J dropped 4; count of bases not matched to a gene: 7. Germline V gives CDR1 LNHNV, CDR2 YYDKDF (reference sequence). The CDR3 loop reads CATSRTSGGVKGETQYF. The CDR3 bases are TGTGCCACCAGCAGGACTAGCGGGGGGGTAAAAGGAGAGACCCAGTACTTC.

Within the sample, this clonotype is medium-sized (0.01 to 0.1%). This chain links TRBV11-2 with TRBJ2-5; 8 nucleotides align to TRBD1. The CDR3 covers 14 residues. Looked up from germline, CDR1 is SGHAT and CDR2 is FQNNGV. With V trimmed by 4 bases and J by 3 bases, 4 bases remained unmatched. The CDR3 DNA sequence: TGTGCCAGCAGCTGGACAGGGCGGGAAGAGACCCAGTACTTC. This encodes CASSWTGREETQYF.

This CDR3 is CASSPSRGALNTEAFF. CDR3 nucleotide sequence: TGTGCCAGCAGCCCATCGCGGGGGGCACTAAACACTGAAGCTTTCTTT. This chain links TRBV7-9 with TRBJ1-1; possibly TRBD1 for D (6 bases). Trimming cost V 5 bases and J 2 bases, with 18 bases left between them. This CDR3 has 16 amino acids. Per the germline V gene, CDR1 is SEHNR and CDR2 is FQNEAQ (reference sequence).

The sample holds a few counts of this clonotype. V usage is TRBV19 and J usage is TRBJ1-6; TRBD1 is a possible D gene (6 bases). The germline V gene encodes CDR1 LNHDA and CDR2 SQIVND (reference sequence). The CDR3 is 19 amino acids. V was shortened by 5 bases and J by 0 bases, with 20 bases between the two germline ends. The CDR3 protein is CASSFRQDSYSSYNSPLHF. CDR3 in DNA: TGTGCCAGTAGTTTTCGACAGGACTCCTATAGCTCCTATAATTCACCCCTCCACTTT.

This clonotype was observed a handful of times. The chain has TRBV6-5 and TRBJ2-1; D gene unclear. This CDR3 contains 15 residues. CDR1 and CDR2 from the germline V gene are MNHEY and SVGAGI. V was shortened by 2 bases and J by 0 bases, with 8 bases between the two germline ends. CDR3 bases: TGTGCCAGCAGTTACCCCGGCAGCTCCTACAATGAGCAGTTCTTC. This gives the protein CASSYPGSSYNEQFF.

This rearrangement joins TRBV5-4 to TRBJ2-3; the match to TRBD2 covers 8 bases. The CDR3 sequence is 16 residues long. V lost 3 bases to trimming and J lost 5 bases; unmatched junction nucleotides: 11. Germline CDR1 reads SGHNT; CDR2 reads YYREEE (reference sequence). The CDR3 sequence: CASSSKRAGEGDTQYF. CDR3 coding DNA: TGTGCCAGCAGCTCCAAGAGAGCGGGGGAGGGAGATACGCAGTATTTT.

This clonotype was seen a handful of times. The rearrangement joins TRBV20-1 to TRBJ2-1, with 8 bases aligning to TRBD2. CDR1 and CDR2 (germline): DFQATT, SNEGSKA (reference sequence). This CDR3 spans 13 amino acids. V lost 1 base to trimming and J lost 7 bases; unmatched junction nucleotides: 3. CDR3 protein: CSARGTSPNEQFF. The CDR3 coding sequence is TGCAGTGCTAGAGGGACTAGCCCGAATGAGCAGTTCTTC.

The gene calls are TRBV6-1 and TRBJ2-2; no firm D call. The CDR3 length is 15 residues. V gave up 6 bases and J gave up 1 base, with 12 bases separating them. The germline gives CDR1 MNHNS, CDR2 SASEGT. In DNA form, the CDR3 reads TGTGCCAGCAGCGCGACCACGAAGAACACCGGGGAGCTGTTTTTT. Translation gives CASSATTKNTGELFF.

The chain is built from TRBV20-1 and TRBJ1-4, with D possibly being TRBD1 (5 bases). V shed 0 bases and J shed 7 bases, with 12 bases lying between them. Germline V gene lookup returns CDR1 DFQATT and CDR2 SNEGSKA (reference sequence). CDR3 length: 14 amino acids. The DNA of the CDR3 is TGCAGTGCTAGAGATCCAGGGAGGGGTGAAAAACTGTTTTTT. This codes for CSARDPGRGEKLFF.